The present entry profiles one T cell receptor beta chain with its context. The antigen it recognizes is unknown. No much larger clonotype is one base removed from it; base qualities were not supplied. These data belong to a study of type 1 regulatory T cells (dated by TCRdb to the early 2020s). Context from the whole study: The study characterized an in vitro protocol that generated a Tr1-enriched, alloantigen-specific CD4 T cell product named T-allo10. T-allo10 was under clinical evaluation in patients with hematological malignancies receiving allogeneic hematopoietic stem cell transplantation.

The sequencer listed for this sample is Illumina MiSeq. TCRdb reran the public reads through fastp at Q25 and MiXCR, keeping productive beta chains. Rows matching on CDR3 protein sequence are summarized as one entry with the most common DNA and genes. The sample has tens of thousands of distinct CDR3 sequences on record, less than 25% of them singletons. 7% to 10% of the sample is in the top ten clones. Study-level results and caveats: Compared with non-Tr1 cells, Tr1 cells had a narrower TCR repertoire, and the study took this difference to reflect clonal expansion driven by alloantigen.

This TCR was recovered from a human donor in good health. The sequenced sample was cultured type 1 regulatory T (Tr1) cells, either the whole culture or a sorted fraction (not recorded which). The sample's cell subset or site label is to be understood as: type 1 regulatory T cells sorted from the T-allo10 product.

The bases read TGTGCCAGCAGGCGGGACAGATACAATGAGCAGTTCTTC. Translated, this gives CASRRDRYNEQFF. The rearranged chain carries TRBV12-3 or TRBV12-4 and TRBJ2-1, and the D gene may be TRBD1, 7 bases matching. V loses 6 bases, J loses 4 bases, and the germline ends lie 10 bases apart. Taken from cysteine to phenylalanine, the CDR3 has 13 residues. The CDR3 DNA has 39 bases and is translated from base 1.